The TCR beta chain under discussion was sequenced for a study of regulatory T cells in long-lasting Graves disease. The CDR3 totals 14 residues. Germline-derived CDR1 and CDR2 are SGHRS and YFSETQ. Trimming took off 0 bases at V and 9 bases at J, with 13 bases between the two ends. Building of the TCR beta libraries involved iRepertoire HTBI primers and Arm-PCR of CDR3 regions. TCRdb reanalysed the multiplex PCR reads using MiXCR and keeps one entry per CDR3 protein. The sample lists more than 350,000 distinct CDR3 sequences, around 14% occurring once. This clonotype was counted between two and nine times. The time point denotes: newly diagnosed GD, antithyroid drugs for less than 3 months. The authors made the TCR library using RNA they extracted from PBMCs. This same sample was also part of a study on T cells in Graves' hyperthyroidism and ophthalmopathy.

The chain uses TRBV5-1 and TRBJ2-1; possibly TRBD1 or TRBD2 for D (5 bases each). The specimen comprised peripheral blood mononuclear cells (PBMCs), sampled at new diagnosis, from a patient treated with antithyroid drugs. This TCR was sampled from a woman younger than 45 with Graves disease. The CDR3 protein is CASSLGWGSGEQFF. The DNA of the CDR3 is TGCGCCAGCAGCTTGGGGTGGGGGAGCGGTGAGCAGTTCTTC.